The next 23 T cell receptor beta chains were all read from a single sample in a study of CD8+CD57+ T cells in acquired aplastic anemia. It was genomic DNA that served as the template for profiling TCR beta VDJ and CDR3. MiXCR, run by TCRdb on the reads, gives a single entry per CDR3 protein. The data show around 150,000 distinct CDR3 sequences, roughly 40% seen once. Sequenced input: sorted CD4+, CD8+, or CD8+CD57+ T cells (not recorded which) from PBMCs. These receptors all stem from a human donor in good health.

This clonotype was recorded once. The rearrangement links TRBV24-1 to TRBJ2-1; the match to TRBD1 covers 8 bases. Germline trimming cut 3 bases from V and 7 bases from J; bases unmatched to any gene: 4. Germline V gives CDR1 KGHDR, CDR2 SFDVKD. The CDR3 has 14 residues. CDR3 sequence reads: CATSDIGQGNEQFF. The DNA for the CDR3 is TGTGCCACCAGTGATATCGGACAGGGAAATGAGCAGTTCTTC.

This clonotype was found many times. This sequence joins TRBV5-6 and TRBJ1-2; 8 nucleotides align to TRBD1. V was pared by 4 bases and J by 6 bases, with 11 bases of the junction left unmatched. The CDR3 length is 15 residues. CDR1 and CDR2 (germline): SGHDT, YYEEEE. The CDR3 sequence is CASSRTDRVRNGYTF. CDR3 bases: TGTGCCAGCAGCCGAACGGACAGGGTGAGAAATGGCTACACCTTC.

This clonotype was recorded at least ten times. The rearrangement links TRBV10-3 to TRBJ1-1; D unresolved. The V end lost 7 bases, the J end lost 2 bases, and 11 bases lay between the germline ends. This CDR3 is built from 13 residues. Germline V gives CDR1 ENHRY, CDR2 SYGVKD. The CDR3 sequence: CAITQTPNTEAFF. CDR3 coding DNA: TGTGCCATCACCCAGACACCTAACACTGAAGCTTTCTTT.

CDR3: CSVADYGYTF. The CDR3 DNA sequence: TGCAGCGTTGCCGACTATGGCTACACCTTC. The chain joins TRBV29-1 to TRBJ1-2; D is unresolved. V lost 4 bases and J 3 bases, leaving 3 bases between the germline ends. Germline V gives CDR1 SQVTM, CDR2 ANQGSEA. The CDR3 sequence is 10 residues long. The full variable domain, rest sourced from reference TRBV29-1 and TRBJ1-2, is SAVISQKPSRDICQRGTSLTIQCQVDSQVTMMFWYRQQPGQSLTLIATANQGSEATYESGFVIDKFPISRPNLTFSTLTVSNMSPEDSSIYLCSVADYGYTFGSGTRLTVV.

This clonotype was detected only a few times. The chain uses TRBV20-1 and TRBJ2-2, with a possible D match to TRBD2 (6 bases). Looked up from germline, CDR1 is DFQATT and CDR2 is SNEGSKA (reference sequence). Trimming pared 0 bases from V and 0 bases from J, leaving 11 bases between. The CDR3 runs 16 residues. CDR3 in amino acids: CSARDPGLANTGELFF. In DNA, the CDR3 is TGCAGTGCTAGAGACCCGGGACTCGCGAACACCGGGGAGCTGTTTTTT.

The rearrangement links TRBV7-6 to TRBJ2-7; 8 nucleotides agree with TRBD2. Germline V gene sequence: CDR1 SGHVS, CDR2 FNYEAQ. This CDR3 has 15 residues. The V and J ends lost 1 base and 2 bases, in that order; junction bases with no gene match: 4. DNA for the CDR3: TGTGCCAGCAGCTTAGAGGTCGGGAGGGCCTACGAGCAGTACTTC. This encodes CASSLEVGRAYEQYF.

This clonotype was counted at least ten times. This chain uses TRBV4-1 with TRBJ1-5; D remains ambiguous. CDR3 length equals 15 residues. The germline V gene encodes CDR1 MGHRA and CDR2 YSYEKL. Trimming cost V 0 bases and J 0 bases, with 6 bases left between them. The CDR3 nucleotides read TGCGCCAGCAGCCAAGAGACGCGTAGCAATCAGCCCCAGCATTTT. Its translation: CASSQETRSNQPQHF.

V is TRBV20-1 and J is TRBJ1-6, with D maybe TRBD1 (5 bases). This CDR3 spans 14 amino acids. Germline CDR1 reads DFQATT; CDR2 reads SNEGSKA (reference sequence). The ends were cut back, 0 bases at V and 7 bases at J, with 10 bases in the middle. The CDR3: CSARDGGGNSPLHF. The CDR3 coding sequence is TGCAGTGCTAGAGACGGGGGTGGAAATTCACCCCTCCACTTT.

This clonotype was observed a handful of times. V usage is TRBV6-2 or TRBV6-3 and J usage is TRBJ1-5, with D hard to call. V dropped 4 bases and J dropped 3 bases, with 7 bases sitting between them. Looked up from germline, CDR1 is MNHEY and CDR2 is SVGEGT. This CDR3 spans 13 amino acids. CDR3 nucleotide sequence: TGTGCCAGCAGTTTGCTGGACAATCAGCCCCAGCATTTT. This translates into CASSLLDNQPQHF.

This chain uses TRBV4-1 with TRBJ2-7; the D is unclear. Germline V gives CDR1 MGHRA, CDR2 YSYEKL. The CDR3 consists of 16 residues. V lost 0 bases and J lost 0, with 12 bases in between. CDR3 coding DNA: TGCGCCAGCAGCCAAGATCCGGCACCGAGCTCCTACGAGCAGTACTTC. This sequence encodes CASSQDPAPSSYEQYF.

The count of this clonotype is one. This could be a read error, since a much larger clone is one nucleotide away. The rearrangement uses TRBV6-4 and TRBJ2-1; 7 positions agree with TRBD2. The germline gives CDR1 MRHNA, CDR2 SNTAGT. The CDR3 contains 16 residues. The CDR3 DNA reads TGTGCCAACAGTGACACTAGCGTAGGGTCCTACAATGAGCAGTTCTTC. This sequence encodes CANSDTSVGSYNEQFF.

CDR3 region: CASSQDYEQYF. In DNA form, the CDR3 reads TGTGCCAGTAGTCAAGACTACGAGCAGTACTTC. The chain employs TRBV19 and TRBJ2-7, with unresolved D. This CDR3 is built from 11 residues. Trimming took 5 bases from V and 3 from J, leaving 5 bases between them. CDR1 is LNHDA and CDR2 is SQIVND in the germline V gene (reference sequence). Together with reference TRBV19 and TRBJ2-7, the CDR3 gives the full variable domain: DGGITQSPKYLFRKEGQNVTLSCEQNLNHDAMYWYRQDPGQGLRLIYYSQIVNDFQKGDIAEGYSVSREKKESFPLTVTSAQKNPTAFYLCASSQDYEQYFGPGTRLTVT.

V and J are TRBV29-1 and TRBJ1-4; no reliable D call. The V end was cut by 4 bases, the J end by 8 bases, with 11 bases between. The CDR3 has 12 amino acids. Germline V gene lookup returns CDR1 SQVTM and CDR2 ANQGSEA. The CDR3 loop is CSVGEPREKLFF. Here the CDR3 DNA reads TGCAGCGTTGGCGAGCCGAGGGAAAAACTGTTTTTT.

This clonotype was detected many times. This chain links TRBV7-2 with TRBJ1-6, with D possibly matching TRBD1 (6 bases). Trimming stripped 5 bases from V and 6 bases from J, with 11 bases between. The CDR3 runs to 14 residues. In germline, CDR1 is SGHTA, CDR2 FQGNSA. In DNA, the CDR3 is TGTGCCAGCAGCGAACAGGGCATTAATTCACCCCTCCACTTT. As protein: CASSEQGINSPLHF. The variable domain in full, with the rest retrieved from reference TRBV7-2 and TRBJ1-6, is GAGVSQSPSNKVTEKGKDVELRCDPISGHTALYWYRQSLGQGLEFLIYFQGNSAPDKSGLPSDRFSAERTGGSVSTLTIQRTQQEDSAVYLCASSEQGINSPLHFGNGTRLTVT.

J is TRBJ1-2 and V is TRBV27, with D possibly TRBD1 on 5 matching bases. V lost 7 bases and J lost 1, with 16 bases in between. Germline V gene sequence: CDR1 MNHEY, CDR2 SMNVEV (reference sequence). This CDR3 contains 15 residues. The CDR3 DNA reads TGTGCCAGCACCCTGGGGGGGAATTTTAACTATGGCTACACCTTC. Translation gives CASTLGGNFNYGYTF.

This clonotype was seen more than once but under ten times. The chain is built from TRBV5-1 and TRBJ2-5; D may be TRBD1 (5 bases). From germline, CDR1 is SGHRS and CDR2 YFSETQ. The CDR3 contains 16 residues. Trimming shortened V by 0 bases and J by 5 bases, and 17 bases separated the two germline ends. As DNA, the CDR3 is TGCGCCAGCAGCTTGGATGGCAGGGCGACGGGCGAGACCCAGTACTTC. Its protein product is CASSLDGRATGETQYF.

The genes are TRBV7-3 and TRBJ1-3, with a weak D call TRBD1 (5 bases). Germline-derived CDR1 and CDR2 are SGHTA and FQGTGA. This CDR3 has 13 amino acids. The V end lost 3 bases, the J end lost 2 bases, and 5 bases lay between the germline ends. CDR3 nucleotide sequence: TGTGCCAGCAGCTTGACAGCTGGAAACACCATATATTTT. This translates into CASSLTAGNTIYF.

Many counts were recorded for this clonotype. As DNA, the CDR3 is TGTGCCAGCACTCAAGGGGGGGGCACAGATACGCAGTATTTT. It codes for CASTQGGGTDTQYF. The chain employs TRBV7-9 and TRBJ2-3, with D possibly being TRBD2 (7 bases). V lost 7 bases, J lost 1 base, and 12 bases lay in between. This CDR3 spans 14 amino acids. Germline V gene data show CDR1 as SEHNR and CDR2 as FQNEAQ (reference sequence).

This clonotype was observed a handful of times. The genes are TRBV24-1 and TRBJ1-1; D uncertain. V was pared by 3 bases and J by 6 bases, with 10 bases between. The CDR3 spans 13 residues. In germline, CDR1 is KGHDR, CDR2 SFDVKD. The CDR3 is CATSDAAAAEAFF. CDR3 DNA sequence: TGTGCCACCAGTGATGCGGCAGCGGCTGAAGCTTTCTTT.

There are many counts of this clonotype. J is TRBJ2-5 and V is TRBV20-1; D assignment may be TRBD1 or TRBD2 (5 bases each). In germline, CDR1 is DFQATT, CDR2 SNEGSKA (reference sequence). This CDR3 has 13 amino acids. Trimming cost V 4 bases and J 4 bases, with 13 bases left between them. For the CDR3, the DNA is TGCAGTGCTACGGGTGGGGGTGGAGAGACCCAGTACTTC. It encodes CSATGGGGETQYF.

At least ten counts were recorded for this clonotype. J is TRBJ2-7 and V is TRBV7-9; TRBD1 agrees at 8 bases. The CDR3 totals 14 residues. The junction had 8 bases not matched to a gene; V was cut back by 4 bases and J by 6 bases. CDR1 is SEHNR, CDR2 FQNEAQ, per germline (reference sequence). The CDR3 region is CASSSTGGSLEQYF. The CDR3 DNA follows: TGTGCCAGCAGCTCAACAGGGGGAAGCCTCGAGCAGTACTTC.

The CDR3 DNA sequence: TGTGCCAGCAGCTTAATGGGGCTAGCCGGCACAGATACGCAGTATTTT. This codes for CASSLMGLAGTDTQYF. This chain connects TRBV11-2 to TRBJ2-3; D may correspond to TRBD1 or TRBD2 (5 bases each). Trimming pared 2 bases from V and 1 base from J, leaving 13 bases between. The CDR3 sequence is 16 residues long. Looked up from germline, CDR1 is SGHAT and CDR2 is FQNNGV.

A remark on this clonotype: A junction boundary mismatches the germline segment, possibly from a read error. This chain connects TRBV6-5 to TRBJ1-2; 8 bases map to TRBD1. The V gene's germline CDR1 is MNHEY and CDR2 SVGAGI. The CDR3 covers 16 residues. CDR3: CAISYLRTGKGWGYTF. For the CDR3, the DNA is TGTGCCATCAGTTACCTTCGGACAGGGAAGGGTTGGGGCTACACCTTC.